Presented here are 32 T cell receptor beta chains from one specimen sequenced in a study of T cells in Graves' hyperthyroidism and ophthalmopathy (dated by TCRdb to 2018 to 2020). Preparation of the library involved multiplex PCR. TCRdb names Illumina HiSeq 2000 as the instrument used. TCR beta CDR3 regions were amplified from RNA transcripts. The TCR CDR3 was subjected to a first round of RT-PCR using the HTBI primer set and the Qiagen OneStep RT-PCR kit. TCRdb redid the processing of the public reads, applying fastp at Q25 and MiXCR, and retained in-frame beta chains. Each CDR3 protein gets just one entry, which takes the most common genes and DNA from the rows behind it. The sample records 450,000 to 650,000 distinct CDR3 sequences, less than 25% of which are singletons. The ten largest make up about 25% of the sample. Sequencing was done on a sample of blood. The receptors stem from a man aged 18 to 29 with Graves' hyperthyroidism.

CDR3 region: CASSEGAGGVYEQYF. The CDR3 region has the DNA TGTGCCAGCAGTGAAGGGGCCGGCGGAGTCTACGAGCAGTACTTC. The V and J genes are TRBV6-1 and TRBJ2-7, with no clear D. The CDR3 contains 15 residues. Deletions cut 1 base from V and 3 bases from J, with 13 bases between. Germline values: CDR1 MNHNS, CDR2 SASEGT.

This clonotype occurred many times. The CDR3 region is CATSDSGQGGEAFF. Written as DNA, the CDR3 is TGTGCCACCAGTGATTCCGGCCAGGGAGGTGAGGCTTTCTTT. The chain recombines TRBV24-1 with TRBJ1-1; a possible D gene is TRBD1 (5 bases). This CDR3 region has 14 residues. Between the trimmed V and J ends, which lost 2 bases and 11 bases, there was a span of 17 bases. Germline lookup yields CDR1 KGHDR and CDR2 SFDVKD.

The chain combines TRBV20-1 with TRBJ2-7; maybe TRBD2 (6 bases). CDR3 length equals 13 residues. Germline V CDR1 and CDR2: DFQATT, SNEGSKA (reference sequence). V was shortened by 1 base and J by 5 bases, with 12 bases between the two germline ends. The CDR3 loop is CSARGFGGHEQYF. The CDR3 DNA reads TGCAGTGCTAGAGGTTTTGGAGGGCACGAGCAGTACTTC.

This clonotype was counted ten times or more. V and J are TRBV2 and TRBJ2-7; weak D call: TRBD2 (7 bases). Between the trimmed V and J ends, which lost 6 bases and 3 bases, there was a span of 9 bases. This CDR3 region has 12 residues. Germline V gives CDR1 SNHLY, CDR2 FYNNEI. In DNA form, the CDR3 reads TGTGCCAGCAGGGGGGGGCTCTACGAGCAGTACTTC. It encodes CASRGGLYEQYF.

A remark on this clonotype: Possible read error: a much larger clone is one base away. The chain has TRBV5-1 and TRBJ1-2, with D unresolved. The CDR3 spans 15 residues. Germline CDR1 is SGHRS and CDR2 is YFSETQ. As DNA, the CDR3 is TGCGCCAGCAGCCCTGAGGTCCGGGCCGTCTATGGCTACATCTTC. This sequence encodes CASSPEVRAVYGYIF.

The chain carries TRBV6-1 and TRBJ1-1; 8 bases line up with TRBD1. Trimming took 6 bases from V and 2 from J; bases not matched to a gene: 8. CDR1 is MNHNS and CDR2 is SASEGT in the germline V gene. The CDR3 loop spans 15 amino acids. CDR3 loop: CASSPPAGGNTEAFF. DNA for the CDR3: TGTGCCAGCAGCCCTCCGGCAGGGGGCAACACTGAAGCTTTCTTT.

This chain links TRBV20-1 with TRBJ1-1, with no clear D. Germline CDR1 is DFQATT and CDR2 is SNEGSKA (reference sequence). The V end was cut by 1 base, the J end by 5 bases, with 17 bases between. The CDR3 has 15 amino acids. CDR3 nucleotide sequence: TGCAGTGCTAGAGGATTGGGTGGGGAGGGTACTGAAGCTTTCTTT. This translates into CSARGLGGEGTEAFF.

This clonotype showed up just a few times. The gene calls are TRBV20-1 and TRBJ2-5; D remains ambiguous. CDR1 DFQATT and CDR2 SNEGSKA come from the germline V gene (reference sequence). The CDR3 has 13 amino acids. Trimming cost V 1 base and J 1 base, with 7 bases left between them. The CDR3 spells CSARVPGQETQYF. CDR3 in DNA: TGCAGTGCTAGAGTCCCGGGCCAAGAGACCCAGTACTTC.

This clonotype showed up many times. The chain carries TRBV19 and TRBJ1-1; TRBD1 matches at 11 bases. Germline-derived CDR1 and CDR2 are LNHDA and SQIVND (reference sequence). This CDR3 contains 15 residues. After removal of 3 bases from V and 1 base from J, the junction contained 1 base not matched to a gene. The CDR3 loop reads CASSIGTGGNTEAFF. As DNA, the CDR3 is TGTGCCAGTAGTATTGGGACAGGGGGGAACACTGAAGCTTTCTTT.

In this sample, this clonotype turned up many times. The missing conserved phenylalanine or tryptophan at the end of this CDR3 makes a read error likely. The chain carries TRBV12-5 and TRBJ1-1; D unresolved. This CDR3 has 13 residues. Germline values: CDR1 LGHNT, CDR2 FRNRAP. Trimming took 2 bases from V and 11 from J, leaving 15 bases between them. The CDR3 nucleotides are TGTGCTAGTGGTTTGACACGGGCGGCGCGCGCTTTCCTT. Its protein product is CASGLTRAARAFL.

This clonotype appeared many times. The chain employs TRBV12-3 or TRBV12-4 and TRBJ1-2; no definite D call. Trimming took 5 bases from V and 2 from J, leaving 18 bases between them. CDR3 length equals 16 residues. The CDR3 DNA reads TGTGCCAGCAGTCCCCGAAGGTCGAAAAGCAACTATGGCTACACCTTC. Its protein is CASSPRRSKSNYGYTF.

As to this clonotype: This may be a read error: a much more frequent sequence differs by one nucleotide. The chain carries TRBV4-2 and TRBJ2-5; 9 bases are shared with TRBD2. The CDR3 runs 17 residues. Germline V gives CDR1 LGHNA, CDR2 YNFKEQ. In DNA form, the CDR3 reads TGTTCCAGCAGCCCCACCACTCTAGCGGGGTACCAAGAGACCCAGTACTTC. Translated: CSSSPTTLAGYQETQYF.

This clonotype has ten or more counts. The chain links TRBV27 to TRBJ1-1, with 8 nucleotides matching TRBD1. CDR3 length: 15 residues. The germline V gene encodes CDR1 MNHEY and CDR2 SMNVEV (reference sequence). V lost 0 bases, J lost 2 bases, and 2 bases stayed unmatched. CDR3 residues: CASSLSQGANTEAFF. In DNA form, the CDR3 reads TGTGCCAGCAGTTTATCTCAGGGGGCAAACACTGAAGCTTTCTTT.

The CDR3 nucleotides are TGTGCCAGTAGTATATCGGGCGGGGGGCACCAGCCCCAGCATTTT. It yields the protein CASSISGGGHQPQHF. The chain has TRBV19 and TRBJ1-5; D may be TRBD1 (6 bases). Per the germline V gene, CDR1 is LNHDA and CDR2 is SQIVND (reference sequence). With 2 bases removed from V and 7 bases from J, the gap between germline ends came to 15 bases. The CDR3 has 15 residues.

This clonotype has ten or more counts. The chain has TRBV2 and TRBJ1-1, with no clear D. Trimming took 6 bases from V and 10 from J, leaving 12 bases between them. The CDR3 is made up of 11 amino acids. CDR1 is SNHLY and CDR2 is FYNNEI in the germline V gene. The CDR3 protein is CASRVSRGAFF. CDR3 DNA sequence: TGTGCCAGCAGGGTTTCCCGAGGAGCTTTCTTT.

The J gene is TRBJ2-7, the V gene TRBV7-2, with D unresolved. The CDR3 loop spans 12 amino acids. The V end was cut by 1 base, the J end by 6 bases, with 7 bases between. The germline V gene encodes CDR1 SGHTA and CDR2 FQGNSA. CDR3 amino acids: CASSLGALEQYF. In nucleotides, the CDR3 is TGTGCCAGCAGCTTAGGGGCACTCGAGCAGTACTTC.

This clonotype has at least ten counts. The rearrangement uses TRBV6-1 and TRBJ1-5; tentatively, D is TRBD1 (6 bases). The CDR3 is made up of 16 amino acids. The V end was cut by 6 bases, the J end by 7 bases, with 22 bases between. CDR1 and CDR2 from the germline V gene are MNHNS and SASEGT. The CDR3 here is CASRWVRDKKGQPQHF. The CDR3 DNA reads TGTGCCAGCAGGTGGGTGAGGGACAAAAAGGGGCAGCCCCAGCATTTT.

This clonotype was detected only a few times. This chain uses TRBV7-9 with TRBJ1-2, with a weak D call TRBD1 (6 bases). The germline CDR1 and CDR2 sequences are SEHNR and FQNEAQ (reference sequence). The CDR3 length is 11 residues. V lost 2 bases, J lost 13 bases, and 11 bases lay in between. CDR3 residues: CASSLTGGLTF. The CDR3 nucleotides read TGTGCCAGCAGCTTAACCGGGGGGCTCACCTTC.

The chain is built from TRBV4-1 and TRBJ2-5; D not certain. The CDR3 extends over 13 amino acids. V was shortened by 0 bases and J by 5 bases, with 7 bases between the two germline ends. Germline V gene sequence: CDR1 MGHRA, CDR2 YSYEKL. The CDR3 loop is CASSQEREETQYF. CDR3 nucleotide sequence: TGCGCCAGCAGCCAAGAAAGAGAGGAGACCCAGTACTTC.

This clonotype was found many times. The rearrangement joins TRBV6-5 to TRBJ2-6, with D perhaps matching TRBD2 (6 bases). The CDR3 consists of 21 residues. The V gene's germline CDR1 is MNHEY and CDR2 SVGAGI. V lost 1 base and J lost 1, with 23 bases in between. The CDR3 DNA is TGTGCCAGCAGTTACTTCCCAGAATTGGCTAGCGTTCGATCTGGGGCCAACGTCCTGACTTTC. Residues: CASSYFPELASVRSGANVLTF.

Many counts were recorded for this clonotype. For the CDR3, the DNA is TGTGCCAGCACCGCTAGCGGGGGGGCCGACGAGCAGTACTTC. Its translation is CASTASGGADEQYF. This chain connects TRBV7-8 to TRBJ2-7; 12 bases are a match to TRBD2. V dropped 7 bases and J dropped 5; count of bases not matched to a gene: 6. From germline, CDR1 is SGHVS and CDR2 FQNEAQ. The CDR3 covers 14 residues.

The chain couples TRBV6-2 or TRBV6-3 to TRBJ2-7, with D possibly matching TRBD1 (6 bases). The V gene lost 6 bases and the J gene lost 2 bases, with 14 bases spanning the gap. Per germline, CDR1 MNHEY and CDR2 SVGEGT. The CDR3 runs 14 residues. In nucleotides, the CDR3 is TGTGCCAGCAGCCCCCACCGGACAGCCTACGAGCAGTACTTC. Protein: CASSPHRTAYEQYF.

This clonotype was observed at least ten times. The genes are TRBV15 and TRBJ2-7, with D possibly matching TRBD1 (5 bases). V was cut by 0 bases and J by 0 bases, with 12 bases left in between. CDR3 size: 16 residues. Germline V gene sequence: CDR1 LNHNV, CDR2 YYDKDF (reference sequence). The CDR3 region is CATSRDGAASSYEQYF. The CDR3 bases are TGTGCCACCAGCAGAGATGGGGCGGCGAGCTCCTACGAGCAGTACTTC. The entire variable domain, with the rest obtained from reference TRBV15 and TRBJ2-7, is as follows: DAMVIQNPRYQVTQFGKPVTLSCSQTLNHNVMYWYQQKSSQAPKLLFHYYDKDFNNEADTPDNFQSRRPNTSFCFLDIRSPGLGDTAMYLCATSRDGAASSYEQYFGPGTRLTVT.

In its sample, this clonotype was seen many times. The chain uses TRBV5-1 and TRBJ1-1, with 10 bases matching TRBD1. The germline CDR1 and CDR2 sequences are SGHRS and YFSETQ. The CDR3 has 15 amino acids. The J segment lost 4 bases and the V segment lost 4 bases, leaving 7 bases of the junction unmatched. CDR3 DNA sequence: TGCGCCAGCAGCCCCGCCGGGACAGGGGTCACTGAAGCTTTCTTT. This encodes CASSPAGTGVTEAFF.

The chain couples TRBV19 to TRBJ1-5, with a tentative D call TRBD1 (6 bases). Trimming took off 6 bases at V and 5 bases at J, with 11 bases between the two ends. The CDR3 extends over 13 amino acids. The germline gives CDR1 LNHDA, CDR2 SQIVND (reference sequence). Written as DNA, the CDR3 is TGTGCCAGTAGCTGGGACACCTATCAGCCCCAGCATTTT. It translates to CASSWDTYQPQHF.

This clonotype was detected only a few times. J is TRBJ2-2 and V is TRBV20-1; D possibly corresponds to TRBD1 (5 bases). CDR1 is DFQATT, CDR2 SNEGSKA, per germline (reference sequence). V lost 4 bases, J lost 6 bases, and 12 bases lay in between. There are 13 residues in the CDR3. This CDR3 reads CSAKNQGAGELFF. The DNA for the CDR3 is TGCAGTGCTAAGAATCAGGGTGCCGGGGAGCTGTTTTTT.

This clonotype was observed many times. This rearrangement joins TRBV6-1 to TRBJ1-5, with D perhaps matching TRBD1 (5 bases). Germline V gene lookup returns CDR1 MNHNS and CDR2 SASEGT. The CDR3 extends over 15 amino acids. The V and J ends lost 6 bases and 2 bases respectively, with 14 bases between them. This chain's CDR3 is CASSISGVGNQPQHF. The CDR3 nucleotides are TGTGCCAGCAGCATTTCGGGGGTTGGCAATCAGCCCCAGCATTTT.

This clonotype was detected many times. The rearrangement links TRBV6-1 to TRBJ2-2; the match to TRBD1 covers 7 bases. CDR1 MNHNS and CDR2 SASEGT come from the germline V gene. J gave up 7 bases and V 6 bases, and 11 bases lay outside the gene matches. The CDR3 extends over 15 amino acids. The CDR3 reads CASSPTGKGGGELFF. The CDR3 DNA is TGTGCCAGCAGCCCGACAGGGAAAGGGGGCGGGGAGCTGTTTTTT.

At least ten counts were recorded for this clonotype. The chain has TRBV13 and TRBJ1-3; D is perhaps TRBD1 (5 bases). Germline V lookup: CDR1 PRHDT, CDR2 FYEKMQ (reference sequence). V shed 4 bases and J shed 0 bases, with 7 bases lying between them. The CDR3 totals 14 residues. CDR3 residues: CASSSGASGNTIYF. As DNA, the CDR3 is TGTGCCAGCAGCTCCGGGGCCTCTGGAAACACCATATATTTT.

This clonotype was recorded many times. This rearrangement joins TRBV19 to TRBJ2-7, with TRBD2 identical over 9 bases. V shed 6 bases, J shed 5 bases, and the junction held 17 bases outside the gene matches. Per the germline V gene, CDR1 is LNHDA and CDR2 is SQIVND (reference sequence). The CDR3 covers 17 residues. CDR3 protein: CASSTGVERGENNEQYF. The CDR3 DNA reads TGTGCCAGTAGCACTGGTGTTGAGCGGGGGGAGAACAACGAGCAGTACTTC.

The chain links TRBV6-2 or TRBV6-3 to TRBJ1-1; no reliable D call. The germline CDR1 and CDR2 sequences are MNHEY and SVGEGT. V lost 8 bases and J lost 2, with 30 bases in between. CDR3 length: 19 residues. DNA of the CDR3: TGTGCCAGCGCCTCGAAGAAGACGGCAGCCTCTGTCCGAAACACTGAAGCTTTCTTT. Translation gives CASASKKTAASVRNTEAFF.

This clonotype was picked up many times. The V call is TRBV19, the J call TRBJ1-5; maybe TRBD1 (5 bases). The CDR3 consists of 14 residues. Trimming left V 7 bases short and J 5 bases short, with 15 bases between. Germline CDR1 LNHDA, CDR2 SQIVND (reference sequence). CDR3 region: CASKKGRTDQPQHF. Here the CDR3 DNA reads TGTGCCAGTAAGAAGGGGCGCACGGATCAGCCCCAGCATTTT.